This TCR beta chain was observed in a study of cytomegalovirus exposure and HLA in healthy donors. With regard to this clone: Its target is not known.

The study's findings and limits: The study dropped some indistinguishable V segments, TRBV6-2 and TRBV6-3 among them. Rarity characterized most TCR sequences, yet some public TCRs appeared in many donors.

Primers for the PCR totalled 60 Vbeta and 13 Jbeta. Generated by immunoSEQ multiplex PCR, the TCRdb table keeps only in-frame clones and is missing some. This sample yields some 160,000 clones, of which roughly 73% are seen a single time; around 1.3% belongs to the top ten. The CDR3 consists of 17 residues. Trimming cost V 4 bases and J 4 bases, with 23 bases left between them. Germline V gene lookup returns CDR1 PRHDT and CDR2 FYEKMQ (reference sequence). The sequenced sample consisted of PBMCs. The chain recombines TRBV13 with TRBJ2-7; a weak D match, TRBD2 (6 bases). The TCR sequence derives from a woman in her twenties or thirties in good health and CMV-seronegative. CDR3 DNA: TGTGCCAGCAGCTCCTACGACCGGGACTCCCCCTTGTACGAGCAGTACTTC. Translation gives CASSSYDRDSPLYEQYF.